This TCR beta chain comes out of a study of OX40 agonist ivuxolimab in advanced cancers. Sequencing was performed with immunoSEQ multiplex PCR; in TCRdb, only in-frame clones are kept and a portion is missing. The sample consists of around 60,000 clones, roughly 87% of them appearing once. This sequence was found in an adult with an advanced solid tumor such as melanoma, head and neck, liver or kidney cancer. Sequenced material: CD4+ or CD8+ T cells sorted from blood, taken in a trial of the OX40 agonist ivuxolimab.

DNA for the CDR3: TGTGCCAGCACTCCCAGCGGGAGCTCCTACAATGAGCAGTTCTTC. Residues: CASTPSGSSYNEQFF. The gene calls are TRBV27 and TRBJ2-1; TRBD2 matches 8 bases. With V trimmed by 7 bases and J by 0 bases, 5 bases remained unmatched. The V gene's germline CDR1 is MNHEY and CDR2 SMNVEV (reference sequence). This CDR3 region has 15 residues.